Below, 20 T cell receptor beta chains from the same sample are listed, as sequenced in a study of T cells in Graves' hyperthyroidism and ophthalmopathy. TCR beta CDR3 regions were amplified from RNA transcripts. First-round RT-PCR with HTBI primers amplified the TCR CDR3 region. TCRdb called the multiplex PCR reads again in MiXCR, with one record for every CDR3 protein. The table shows 300,000 to 400,000 distinct CDR3 sequences, with approximately 15% occurring only once. Sequenced sample: blood. These receptors originate from a woman in her twenties or thirties with Graves' hyperthyroidism.

This clonotype was seen repeatedly, ten times or more. J is TRBJ2-7 and V is TRBV12-3 or TRBV12-4; 8 bases are shared with TRBD2. This CDR3 is built from 13 residues. The ends lost 5 bases at V and 5 bases at J; junction bases unmatched: 5. CDR3 bases: TGTGCCAGCAGTCCGATTAGCGGGAACGAGCAGTACTTC. Encoded protein: CASSPISGNEQYF.

The chain recombines TRBV7-2 with TRBJ2-1, with D hard to call. Germline CDR1 and CDR2: SGHTA and FQGNSA. The CDR3 loop spans 14 amino acids. V shed 3 bases and J shed 7 bases, with 13 bases lying between them. CDR3 sequence: CASSFEASANEQFF. The CDR3 bases are TGTGCCAGCAGCTTTGAGGCTAGTGCGAATGAGCAGTTCTTC.

This clonotype was seen a few times. The chain has TRBV30 and TRBJ1-5; no clear D gene. Germline V gene sequence: CDR1 GTSNPN, CDR2 SVGIG (reference sequence). The CDR3 consists of 16 residues. The V gene lost 4 bases and the J gene lost 1 base, with 17 bases spanning the gap. The DNA for the CDR3 is TGTGCCTGGAATAACGGTGGTGTGGGAAGCAATCAGCCCCAGCATTTT. It yields the protein CAWNNGGVGSNQPQHF.

This clonotype came up many times. The rearrangement joins TRBV28 to TRBJ1-5, with 9 bases that match TRBD1. Germline CDR1 MDHEN, CDR2 SYDVKM. The CDR3 consists of 17 residues. Trimming cost V 6 bases and J 2 bases; bases outside gene matches: 11. The CDR3 spells CASSLGTGRLGNQPQHF. CDR3 bases: TGTGCCAGCAGCCTGGGGACAGGGAGGTTGGGCAATCAGCCCCAGCATTTT.

The table lists this clonotype with many counts. The rearrangement joins TRBV20-1 to TRBJ2-1; 9 bases fit TRBD1. Germline lookup yields CDR1 DFQATT and CDR2 SNEGSKA (reference sequence). Unmatched junction bases numbered 4, after V lost 5 bases and J lost 8 bases. This CDR3 has 12 amino acids. Here the CDR3 reads CSAGGQGDEQFF. Written as DNA, the CDR3 is TGCAGTGCTGGGGGACAGGGCGATGAGCAGTTCTTC.

The chain employs TRBV5-6 and TRBJ1-1, with TRBD1 as a possible D gene (5 bases). Germline CDR1 reads SGHDT; CDR2 reads YYEEEE. V was clipped by 1 base and J by 4 bases, with 17 bases between them. This CDR3 contains 16 residues. The CDR3 reads CASSLYFVWGSTEAFF. CDR3 nucleotide sequence: TGTGCCAGCAGCTTGTATTTTGTTTGGGGGAGCACTGAAGCTTTCTTT.

This clonotype has only a few counts. The rearrangement uses TRBV11-2 and TRBJ2-7; a weak D match, TRBD2 (5 bases). Between the trimmed V and J ends, which lost 2 bases and 4 bases, there was a span of 12 bases. The CDR3 totals 14 residues. Germline CDR1 SGHAT, CDR2 FQNNGV. The CDR3 DNA is TGTGCCAGCAGCTTATTAGGGAGTCGGTACGAGCAGTACTTC. Translated, it gives CASSLLGSRYEQYF.

As concerns this clonotype: A much bigger clone sits one base away, suggesting this may be a read error. V gene TRBV5-1 combines with J gene TRBJ2-1; the match to TRBD2 covers 7 bases. The junction had 15 bases not matched to a gene; V was cut back by 4 bases and J by 8 bases. CDR1 SGHRS and CDR2 YFSETQ come from the germline V gene. This CDR3 contains 16 residues. The CDR3 sequence is CASSMASGSRAYEQFF. The CDR3 region has the DNA TGCGCCAGCAGCATGGCTAGCGGATCGCGGGCGTATGAGCAGTTCTTC.

A note on this clonotype: This CDR3 is missing its conserved last phenylalanine or tryptophan, likely due to a read error. V is TRBV11-2 and J is TRBJ2-3, with a possible D match to TRBD2 (6 bases). Germline V gene sequence: CDR1 SGHAT, CDR2 FQNNGV. The CDR3 loop spans 16 amino acids. The germline V and J ends were trimmed by 1 base and 0 bases, with 11 bases remaining between them. CDR3 amino acids: CASSLGERASTDTQYC. CDR3 DNA: TGTGCCAGCAGCTTAGGGGAGCGGGCTAGCACAGATACGCAGTATTGT.

This clonotype was found many times. This rearrangement joins TRBV7-8 to TRBJ2-5, with 10 bases matching TRBD2. Germline V lookup: CDR1 SGHVS, CDR2 FQNEAQ. CDR3 length: 14 residues. The V segment lost 4 bases and the J segment 7 bases; nucleotides outside the gene matches: 6. The CDR3, as DNA: TGTGCCAGCAGCTCCACTAGCGGGACAGGGACCCAGTACTTC. This encodes CASSSTSGTGTQYF. Complete variable domain (other parts from reference TRBV7-8 and TRBJ2-5): GAGVSQSPRYKVAKRGQDVALRCDPISGHVSLFWYQQALGQGPEFLTYFQNEAQLDKSGLPSDRFFAERPEGSVSTLKIQRTQQEDSAVYLCASSSTSGTGTQYFGPGTRLLVL.

The chain has TRBV7-9 and TRBJ2-5; D is undetermined. The V gene lost 5 bases and the J gene lost 3 bases, with 10 bases spanning the gap. Germline CDR1 and CDR2: SEHNR and FQNEAQ (reference sequence). This CDR3 is built from 13 residues. The CDR3 nucleotides read TGTGCCAGCAGCGATACAGACAAAGAGACCCAGTACTTC. This codes for CASSDTDKETQYF.

This clonotype has just a few counts. The CDR3 is CASSPGLAGVINNEQFF. In DNA, the CDR3 is TGTGCCAGCTCACCAGGTCTTGCGGGAGTGATCAACAATGAGCAGTTCTTC. The rearrangement joins TRBV18 to TRBJ2-1, with TRBD2 matching 7 bases. Germline V gene sequence: CDR1 KGHSH, CDR2 LQKENI. The CDR3 sequence is 17 residues long. The V and J ends lost 2 bases and 5 bases, in that order; junction bases with no gene match: 12.

Note on this clonotype: A much larger clone differs from this one at a single base, so this may be a read error. The genes are TRBV2 and TRBJ2-1, with D possibly being TRBD2 (6 bases). Per germline, CDR1 SNHLY and CDR2 FYNNEI. This CDR3 is 16 amino acids long. CDR3 protein: CTSTGVGGTGYNEQFF. The CDR3 DNA sequence: TGTACCAGCACCGGGGTGGGCGGGACTGGTTACAATGAGCAGTTCTTC. The full variable domain, its missing parts supplied by reference TRBV2 and TRBJ2-1, is EPEVTQTPSHQVTQMGQEVILRCVPISNHLYFYWYRQILGQKVEFLVSFYNNEISEKSEIFDDQFSVERPDGSNFTLKIRSTKLEDSAMYFCTSTGVGGTGYNEQFFGPGTRLTVL.

This clonotype was recorded at least ten times. The rearrangement uses TRBV19 and TRBJ1-2; possible D gene TRBD1, 5 bases. This CDR3 is built from 15 residues. The ends were cut back, 5 bases at V and 8 bases at J, with 21 bases in the middle. Looked up from germline, CDR1 is LNHDA and CDR2 is SQIVND (reference sequence). CDR3 amino acids: CASSPGTDNSKGYTF. The DNA for the CDR3 is TGTGCCAGTAGTCCGGGGACGGATAATTCAAAGGGCTACACCTTC.

In this sample, this clonotype turned up a few times. The V and J genes are TRBV29-1 and TRBJ1-2; D possibly corresponds to TRBD1 (5 bases). V was trimmed by 4 bases and J by 7 bases, leaving 16 bases between them. Looked up from germline, CDR1 is SQVTM and CDR2 is ANQGSEA. This CDR3 has 13 amino acids. In nucleotides, the CDR3 is TGCAGCGTTGCTGAGGGCAGGGAAGGTGGCTACACCTTC. Translating gives CSVAEGREGGYTF.

This clonotype was observed many times. The V call is TRBV2, the J call TRBJ2-5, with D possibly matching TRBD1 (5 bases). The CDR3 contains 12 residues. The germline gives CDR1 SNHLY, CDR2 FYNNEI. V was shortened by 5 bases and J by 7 bases, with 11 bases between the two germline ends. The CDR3 DNA reads as TGTGCCAGCAGTCTGGGGCGCGGGACCCAGTACTTC. Translating it yields CASSLGRGTQYF. Looking up the rest from reference TRBV2 and TRBJ2-5 gives the full variable domain: EPEVTQTPSHQVTQMGQEVILRCVPISNHLYFYWYRQILGQKVEFLVSFYNNEISEKSEIFDDQFSVERPDGSNFTLKIRSTKLEDSAMYFCASSLGRGTQYFGPGTRLLVL.

This clonotype has ten or more counts. The chain has TRBV20-1 and TRBJ2-1; D unresolved. The CDR3 is made up of 13 amino acids. Looked up from germline, CDR1 is DFQATT and CDR2 is SNEGSKA (reference sequence). V was trimmed by 0 bases and J by 6 bases, leaving 9 bases between them. CDR3 loop: CSARDRPSNEQFF. The CDR3 nucleotides are TGCAGTGCTAGAGATCGACCGAGCAATGAGCAGTTCTTC.

J is TRBJ2-7 and V is TRBV12-3 or TRBV12-4; 7 bases fit TRBD1. With 5 bases clipped from V and 0 bases from J, the junction kept 7 bases outside the gene matches. The CDR3 covers 15 residues. CDR3 protein: CASSPFRDSSYEQYF. The DNA for the CDR3 is TGTGCCAGCAGTCCATTCCGGGACAGCTCCTACGAGCAGTACTTC.

This clonotype has just a few counts. The rearrangement uses TRBV6-5 and TRBJ2-7, with 10 bases matching TRBD1. The CDR3 consists of 18 residues. Looked up from germline, CDR1 is MNHEY and CDR2 is SVGAGI. J lost 6 bases, V lost 2 bases, and 16 bases had no gene match. CDR3 protein: CASSYLSLRTGGDPEQYF. DNA for the CDR3: TGTGCCAGCAGTTACCTCTCCCTCAGGACAGGGGGAGACCCCGAGCAGTACTTC.

This clonotype was seen many times. The CDR3 sequence is CASNRLGSSGGYTF. CDR3 coding DNA: TGTGCCAGCAACCGCCTGGGTTCGTCGGGAGGCTACACCTTC. V is TRBV6-1 and J is TRBJ1-2; D uncertain. Germline V lookup: CDR1 MNHNS, CDR2 SASEGT. Trimming shortened V by 7 bases and J by 8 bases, and 20 bases separated the two germline ends. The length of the CDR3 is 14 residues.